This T cell receptor (beta chain) was retrieved from a study of T-cell reconstitution after alpha-beta-depleted transplantation in children listed by TCRdb under 2016. Concerning the study at large: Using TCR repertoire profiling, the study quantitatively followed how T-cell immune reconstitution unfolded in children after TCRalphabeta/CD19-depleted allogeneic hematopoietic cell transplantation.

V lost 7 bases and J lost 5 bases; the stretch between them is 14 bases long. Spanning cysteine to phenylalanine, the CDR3 consists of 13 amino acids. Only CDR3 DNA remains: 39 bases, in frame from the first base. This clonotype came up a few times. Its antigen has not been determined. Base qualities were left out, and no much larger clone turns up one base away. Library construction relied on PCR. Reads for this sample came from an Illumina HiSeq 2500. Molecular barcoding was employed in the preparation of TCR libraries, with unique molecular identifiers being used to normalize TCRbeta repertoire quantification. TCRdb reprocessing: public reads trimmed at Q25 with fastp, clones called with MiXCR, in-frame beta chains kept. Entries are consolidated by CDR3 protein sequence, retaining the most common genes and DNA. The sample table shows around 400,000 distinct CDR3 sequences, and approximately 11% are seen once. Together, the top ten hold approximately 5% of the sample.

Here the chain combines TRBV12-3 or TRBV12-4 and TRBJ1-1; D gene: possibly TRBD1, on 5 matching bases. The input for sequencing was PBMCs from the stem cell graft donor, taken from the stem cell graft. This receptor was obtained from a human donor who donated a stem cell graft to a child with acute myeloid leukemia. At the DNA level, the sequence is TGTGCCAGCACCCCTGGGGGGGGGACTGAAGCTTTCTTT. This sequence encodes CASTPGGGTEAFF.